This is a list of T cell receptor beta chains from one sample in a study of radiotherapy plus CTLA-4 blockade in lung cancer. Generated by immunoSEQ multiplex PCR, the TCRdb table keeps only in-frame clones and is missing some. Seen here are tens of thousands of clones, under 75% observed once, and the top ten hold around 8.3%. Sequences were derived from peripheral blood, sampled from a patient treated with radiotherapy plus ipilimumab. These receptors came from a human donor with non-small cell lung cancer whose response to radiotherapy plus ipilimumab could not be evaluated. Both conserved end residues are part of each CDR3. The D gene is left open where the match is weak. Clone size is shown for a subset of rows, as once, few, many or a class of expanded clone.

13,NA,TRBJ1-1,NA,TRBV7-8,CASRGQGGTEAFF,TGTGCCAGCAGAGGGCAGGGTGGAACTGAAGCTTTCTTT
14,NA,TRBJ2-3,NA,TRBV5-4,CASSLGGGSDTQYF,TGTGCCAGCAGCTTGGGTGGAGGGTCAGATACGCAGTATTTT
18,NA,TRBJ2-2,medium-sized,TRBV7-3,CASSLRWRGRVDTGELFF,TGTGCCAGCAGCTTAAGGTGGCGGGGCAGGGTCGACACCGGGGAGCTGTTTTTT
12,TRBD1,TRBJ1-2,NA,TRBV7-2,CASRGDRGVDTF,TGTGCCAGCAGGGGGGACAGGGGCGTCGACACCTTC
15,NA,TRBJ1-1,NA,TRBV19,CASSISVFKNTEAFF,TGTGCCAGTAGTATTTCAGTCTTCAAGAACACTGAAGCTTTCTTT
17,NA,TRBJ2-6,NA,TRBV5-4,CASSLALGGSGANVLTF,TGTGCCAGCAGCTTGGCTCTAGGAGGCTCTGGGGCCAACGTCCTGACTTTC
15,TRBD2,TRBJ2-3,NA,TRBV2,CASTEGLAGTDTQYF,TGTGCCAGCACCGAAGGCCTAGCGGGAACAGATACGCAGTATTTT
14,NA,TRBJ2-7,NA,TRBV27,CASSPVQGINEQYF,TGTGCCAGCAGTCCCGTCCAGGGTATCAACGAGCAGTACTTC
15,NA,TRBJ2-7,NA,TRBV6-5,CASSYFPGLPNEQYF,TGTGCCAGCAGTTACTTCCCGGGACTCCCGAACGAGCAGTACTTC
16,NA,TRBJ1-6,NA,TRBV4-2,CASSQSYTIANSPLHF,TGTGCCAGCAGCCAATCTTACACCATAGCAAATTCACCCCTCCACTTT
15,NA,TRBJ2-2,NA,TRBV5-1,CASSLDRANTGELFF,TGCGCCAGCAGCTTGGACAGGGCGAACACCGGGGAGCTGTTTTTT
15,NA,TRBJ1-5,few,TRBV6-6,CATKRGGGGNQPQHF,TGTGCCACCAAGAGAGGGGGGGGAGGCAATCAGCCCCAGCATTTT
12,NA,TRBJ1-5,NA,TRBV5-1,CASSRGDGAQHF,TGCGCCAGTTCGCGGGGAGACGGGGCCCAGCATTTT
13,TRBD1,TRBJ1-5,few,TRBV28,CALGQGNNQPQHF,TGTGCCCTGGGACAGGGAAACAATCAGCCCCAGCATTTT
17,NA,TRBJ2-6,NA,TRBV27,CASSTTQQGPGANVLTF,TGTGCCAGCAGTACCACCCAACAGGGCCCTGGGGCCAACGTCCTGACTTTC
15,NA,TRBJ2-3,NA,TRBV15,CATSAYRTESDTQYF,TGTGCCACCAGCGCATACAGGACCGAATCAGATACGCAGTATTTT
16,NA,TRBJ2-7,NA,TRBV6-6,CASSPHIGLSSYEQYF,TGTGCCAGCAGTCCTCATATCGGGTTGAGCTCCTACGAGCAGTACTTC
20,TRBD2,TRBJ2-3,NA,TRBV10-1,CASSDGPLGLAGDLTDTQYF,TGCGCCAGCAGTGACGGACCCCTGGGACTAGCGGGGGATCTCACAGATACGCAGTATTTT
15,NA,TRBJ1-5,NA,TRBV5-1,CASSIGTYSNQPQHF,TGCGCCAGCAGCATCGGGACATATAGCAATCAGCCCCAGCATTTT
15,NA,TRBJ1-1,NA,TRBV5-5,CASSSWTAREGEAFF,TGTGCCAGCAGCTCCTGGACAGCCCGAGAGGGTGAAGCTTTCTTT
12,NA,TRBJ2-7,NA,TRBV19,CASSPGHYEQYF,TGTGCCAGTAGCCCCGGACACTACGAGCAGTACTTC
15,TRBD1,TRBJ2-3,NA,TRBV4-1,CASSQSGTGADTQYF,TGCGCCAGCAGCCAATCCGGGACAGGAGCAGATACGCAGTATTTT
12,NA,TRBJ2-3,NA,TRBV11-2,CASSLDADTQYF,TGTGCCAGCAGCTTAGACGCAGATACGCAGTATTTT
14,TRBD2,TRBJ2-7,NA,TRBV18,CASSPVAGGGEQYF,TGTGCCAGCTCACCTGTAGCGGGGGGTGGCGAGCAGTACTTC
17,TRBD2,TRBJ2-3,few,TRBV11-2,CASSLGTSGSVSDTQYF,TGTGCCAGCAGCTTAGGGACTAGCGGGAGTGTCTCAGATACGCAGTATTTT
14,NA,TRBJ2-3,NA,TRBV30,CAWSRLGSTDTQYF,TGTGCCTGGAGTCGACTAGGGAGCACAGATACGCAGTATTTT
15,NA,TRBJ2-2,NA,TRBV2,CASRATTQNTGELFF,TGTGCCAGCAGGGCGACAACTCAGAACACCGGGGAGCTGTTTTTT
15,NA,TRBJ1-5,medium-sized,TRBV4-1,CASSQVGLRNQPQHF,TGCGCCAGCAGCCAAGTAGGACTCCGCAATCAGCCCCAGCATTTT
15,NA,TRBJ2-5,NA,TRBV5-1,CASSPGGPFQGTQYF,TGCGCCAGCAGTCCCGGGGGGCCGTTCCAAGGGACCCAGTACTTC
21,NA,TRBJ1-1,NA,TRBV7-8,CASSFRGPLVGGSVGGHEAFF,TGTGCCAGCAGCTTTCGGGGACCCCTCGTGGGAGGGTCTGTTGGAGGTCACGAAGCTTTCTTT
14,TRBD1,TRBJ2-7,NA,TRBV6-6,CASSRPGQKDEQYF,TGTGCCAGCAGCCGACCGGGACAGAAGGACGAGCAGTACTTC
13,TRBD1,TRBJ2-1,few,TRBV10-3,CAISGQVYNEQFF,TGTGCCATCAGCGGACAGGTATACAATGAGCAGTTCTTC
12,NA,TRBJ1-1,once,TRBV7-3,CASSPGGAEAFF,TGTGCCAGCAGCCCCGGGGGGGCCGAAGCTTTCTTT
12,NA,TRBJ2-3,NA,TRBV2,CASRTRTDTQYF,TGTGCCAGCAGGACTAGGACAGATACGCAGTATTTT
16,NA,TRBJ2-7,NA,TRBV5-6,CASSLRGGPLIYEQYF,TGTGCCAGCAGCTTGAGAGGAGGGCCTCTTATTTACGAGCAGTACTTC
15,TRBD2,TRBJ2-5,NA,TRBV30,CAWDTGTSDVETQYF,TGTGCCTGGGATACCGGGACTAGCGATGTGGAGACCCAGTACTTC
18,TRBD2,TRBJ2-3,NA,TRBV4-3,CASSRTPTLAGGTDTQYF,TGCGCCAGCAGCCGCACCCCCACCCTAGCGGGGGGCACAGATACGCAGTATTTT
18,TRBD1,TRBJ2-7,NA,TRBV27,CASSLTSPGTASPYEQYF,TGTGCCAGCAGTTTAACATCTCCGGGGACAGCGTCCCCCTACGAGCAGTACTTC
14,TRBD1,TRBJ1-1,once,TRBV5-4,CASSSDRVNTEAFF,TGTGCCAGCAGCTCGGACAGGGTAAACACTGAAGCTTTCTTT
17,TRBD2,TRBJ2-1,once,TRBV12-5,CASGLEPLAGLVNEQFF,TGTGCTAGTGGTTTGGAACCCCTAGCGGGGCTAGTCAATGAGCAGTTCTTC
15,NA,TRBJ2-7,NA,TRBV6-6,CASSYGDAELYEQYF,TGTGCCAGCAGTTACGGAGACGCGGAACTCTACGAGCAGTACTTC
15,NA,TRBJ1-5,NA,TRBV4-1,CASSQERGIVQPQHF,TGCGCCAGCAGCCAAGAACGGGGGATCGTTCAGCCCCAGCATTTT
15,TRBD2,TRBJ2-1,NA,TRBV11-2,CASSSSGGPYNEQFF,TGTGCCAGCAGCTCCAGCGGGGGGCCCTACAATGAGCAGTTCTTC
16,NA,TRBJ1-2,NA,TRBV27,CASSSFFRTANYGYTF,TGTGCCAGCAGTTCATTCTTTAGGACAGCTAACTATGGCTACACCTTC
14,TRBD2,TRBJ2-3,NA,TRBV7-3,CASSLGLATDTQYF,TGTGCCAGCAGCCTAGGACTAGCCACAGATACGCAGTATTTT
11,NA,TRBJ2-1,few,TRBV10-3,CAIGQNNEQFF,TGTGCCATCGGACAGAACAATGAGCAGTTCTTC
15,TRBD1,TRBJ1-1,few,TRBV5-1,CASSLQRDRNTEAFF,TGCGCCAGCAGCCTTCAAAGGGACAGGAACACTGAAGCTTTCTTT
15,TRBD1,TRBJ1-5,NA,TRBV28,CASMRTGGENQPQHF,TGTGCCAGCATGCGGACAGGGGGCGAGAACCAGCCCCAGCATTTT
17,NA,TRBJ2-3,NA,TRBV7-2,CASSPRRGGLSTDTQYF,TGTGCCAGCAGCCCCAGGAGGGGGGGTCTAAGCACAGATACGCAGTATTTT
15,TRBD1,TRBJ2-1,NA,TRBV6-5,CASSYVPGGGNEQFF,TGTGCCAGCAGTTACGTCCCAGGGGGCGGGAATGAGCAGTTCTTC
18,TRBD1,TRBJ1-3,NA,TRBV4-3,CASSQDQRDRTSGNTIYF,TGCGCCAGCAGCCAAGATCAACGGGACAGGACCTCTGGAAACACCATATATTTT
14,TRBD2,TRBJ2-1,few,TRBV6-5,CASRERTSEYEQFF,TGTGCCAGCAGGGAGCGGACTAGCGAATATGAGCAGTTCTTC
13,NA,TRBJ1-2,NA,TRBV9,CASSGIHHYGYTF,TGTGCCAGCAGCGGCATACACCACTATGGCTACACCTTC